One T cell receptor (beta chain) is described in this entry. The germline gives CDR1 LNHDA, CDR2 SQIVND (reference sequence). There are 13 residues in the CDR3. Germline trimming cut 7 bases from V and 3 bases from J; bases unmatched to any gene: 1. The data were obtained in a study of radiotherapy plus CTLA-4 blockade in lung cancer. Method: immunoSEQ multiplex PCR; TCRdb's copy keeps in-frame clones and lacks some. In the table there are 30,000 to 35,000 clones, 81% of which are singletons. The TCR sequence derives from a human donor with non-small cell lung cancer that progressed on radiotherapy plus ipilimumab. Source: peripheral blood, taken from a patient treated with radiotherapy plus ipilimumab. The chain couples TRBV19 to TRBJ1-4; TRBD1 matches at 8 bases. The CDR3, as DNA: TGTGCCAGTAAGGACAGGGCTAATGAAAAACTGTTTTTT. Translated, it gives CASKDRANEKLFF.